The subject of this entry is one TCR beta chain. The antigen remains undetermined. This sample was taken from a study of Graves' ophthalmopathy and Graves' hyperthyroidism. Study information: Being free of ophthalmopathy for 18 months of follow-up defined stable hyperthyroidism.

The authors amplified TCR beta CDR3 regions from RNA transcripts. First-round RT-PCR used HTBI primers; second-round multiplex PCR followed. Using its own MiXCR run on the multiplex PCR reads, TCRdb lists one record per CDR3 protein. The sample consists of around 1.1 million distinct CDR3 sequences, about 38% of them appearing once. J was trimmed by 8 bases and V by 6 bases; bases with no gene match: 6. There are 12 residues in the CDR3. Germline-derived CDR1 and CDR2 are SQVTM and ANQGSEA. Study observations and caveats: Its predictions of ophthalmopathy progression gave the model roughly 71% sensitivity and 72% to 85% specificity. The majority of expanded thyroid clonotypes above 0.001 frequency also occurred in blood.

Other autoimmune diseases, uncontrolled infections, pregnancy or lactation ruled patients out of participation. The sequenced sample was peripheral blood or thyroid tissue (not recorded which). This receptor was obtained from an adult man with Graves' hyperthyroidism. The genes are TRBV29-1 and TRBJ1-2, with 10 positions matching TRBD1. This CDR3 is CSVRQGAPGYTF. CDR3 sequence (DNA): TGCAGCGTCAGACAGGGGGCGCCCGGCTACACCTTC.